This T cell receptor beta chain was recorded in a study of monozygotic twins with cystic fibrosis. J gave up 9 bases and V 3 bases, and 4 bases lay outside the gene matches. From germline, CDR1 is LGHNA and CDR2 YSLEER. This CDR3 has 13 residues. Findings and caveats of the study: Unrelated CF individuals shared fewer identical clonotypes than monozygotic CF twins.

This clone was seen a single time. Antigen unknown. Profiled with immunoSEQ multiplex PCR; TCRdb holds only in-frame clones, not every one. The sample lists around 36,000 clones, approximately 67% occurring once. The sequence came from a girl aged 10 to 17 with cystic fibrosis. The gene calls are TRBV4-3 and TRBJ1-2; 10 bases line up with TRBD1. What was sequenced was blood. CDR3 sequence: CASSHRDRGSYTF. CDR3 sequence (DNA): TGCGCCAGCAGCCATCGGGACAGGGGAAGCTACACCTTC.